Sequencing of this TCR beta chain was carried out in a study of cytotoxic CD8 clonotypes in ibrutinib-treated CLL. Only in-frame clones appear in the TCRdb table, and some are missing; sequencing was by immunoSEQ multiplex PCR. The repertoire holds nearly 300,000 clones, with 70% to 80% as singletons. This material consisted of PBMCs, taken at disease progression, from a patient treated with ibrutinib. The receptor's source is a human donor with chronic lymphocytic leukemia.

CDR3 sequence (DNA): TGCGCCAGCAGCCAAGAACGGTTGGCCAGGGCGGGCAAAAAACTGTTTTTT. Protein sequence: CASSQERLARAGKKLFF. The chain links TRBV4-1 to TRBJ1-4; possible D gene TRBD1, 5 bases. Germline CDR1 MGHRA, CDR2 YSYEKL. V was pared by 0 bases and J by 9 bases, with 20 bases between. The CDR3 is 17 amino acids.